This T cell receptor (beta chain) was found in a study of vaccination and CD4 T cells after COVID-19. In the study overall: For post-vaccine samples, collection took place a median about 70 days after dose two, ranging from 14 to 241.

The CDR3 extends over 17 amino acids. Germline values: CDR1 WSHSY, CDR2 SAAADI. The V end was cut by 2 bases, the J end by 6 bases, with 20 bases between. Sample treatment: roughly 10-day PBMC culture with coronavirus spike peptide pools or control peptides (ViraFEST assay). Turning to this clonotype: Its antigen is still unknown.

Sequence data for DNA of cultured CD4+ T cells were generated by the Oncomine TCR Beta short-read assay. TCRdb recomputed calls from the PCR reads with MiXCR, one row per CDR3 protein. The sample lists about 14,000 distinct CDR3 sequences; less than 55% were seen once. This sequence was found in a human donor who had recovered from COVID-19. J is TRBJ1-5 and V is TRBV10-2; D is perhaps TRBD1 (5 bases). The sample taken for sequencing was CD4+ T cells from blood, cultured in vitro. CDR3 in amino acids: CASSERGIMGVGQPQHF. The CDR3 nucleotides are TGCGCCAGCAGTGAGAGAGGGATTATGGGGGTGGGTCAGCCCCAGCATTTT.